This TCR beta chain was recovered during a study of graft-versus-host responses after intestinal transplantation. In the study overall: Transplantation in recipients was multivisceral, liver-intestinal, or isolated intestinal. Whole-study findings and limits: Those patients showing graft-donor T cell macrochimerism displayed high graft-versus-host to host-versus-graft clonal ratios in allografts.

Repertoires were generated with immunoSEQ multiplex PCR, while TCRdb's copy carries only in-frame clones and drops some. Of about 19,000 clones listed, about nine tenths were seen once; the top ten hold 1.9%. The V and J ends lost 4 bases and 2 bases respectively, with 16 bases between them. Germline V gene sequence: CDR1 SGHRS, CDR2 YFSETQ. The length of the CDR3 is 15 residues. This clone was observed once. Its specificity is unknown. This clonotype originated in a human patient who received an intestinal transplant, so some T cells may come from the graft donor. The chain is built from TRBV5-1 and TRBJ2-7; D remains unclear. Specimen: PBMCs, collected around 350 days after transplant. The DNA for the CDR3 is TGCGCCAGCAGCCCTCAGCTATCCCTGACCTACGAGCAGTACTTC. Its translation is CASSPQLSLTYEQYF.